This T cell receptor beta chain was recorded in a study of graft-versus-host responses after intestinal transplantation. Notes on the study in general: Investigators detected GvH clones in recipient marrow, with some emerging earlier in ileum or blood.

TCRdb's table, derived via immunoSEQ multiplex PCR, lists solely in-frame clones and lacks some. The table shows some 120,000 clones, with over 85% occurring only once. After removal of 1 base from V and 0 bases from J, the junction contained 6 bases not matched to a gene. The CDR3 length is 15 residues. Looked up from germline, CDR1 is GTSNPN and CDR2 is SVGIG (reference sequence). Note on this clone: Its antigen is unidentified.

This specimen was unstimulated CD4+ T cells sorted from spleen or lymph node cells, taken before transplant. The V gene is TRBV30, the J gene TRBJ2-7; 7 nucleotides align to TRBD1. This TCR derives from a human donor who was the organ donor for an intestinal transplant. The CDR3 DNA follows: TGTGCCTGGAGTGGCTCGACAGGGAGCTCCTACGAGCAGTACTTC. This encodes CAWSGSTGSSYEQYF.